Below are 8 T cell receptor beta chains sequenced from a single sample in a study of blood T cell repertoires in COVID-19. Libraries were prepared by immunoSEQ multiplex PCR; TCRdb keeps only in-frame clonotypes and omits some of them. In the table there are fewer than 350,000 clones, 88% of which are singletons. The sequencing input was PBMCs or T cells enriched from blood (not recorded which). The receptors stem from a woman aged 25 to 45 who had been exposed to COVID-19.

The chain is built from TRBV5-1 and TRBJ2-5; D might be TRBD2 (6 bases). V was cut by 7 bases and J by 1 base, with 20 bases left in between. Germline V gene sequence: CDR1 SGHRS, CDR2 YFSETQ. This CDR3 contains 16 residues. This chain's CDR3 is CASGLMSFGSQETQYF. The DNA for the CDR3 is TGCGCCAGCGGACTAATGAGTTTTGGGTCCCAAGAGACCCAGTACTTC.

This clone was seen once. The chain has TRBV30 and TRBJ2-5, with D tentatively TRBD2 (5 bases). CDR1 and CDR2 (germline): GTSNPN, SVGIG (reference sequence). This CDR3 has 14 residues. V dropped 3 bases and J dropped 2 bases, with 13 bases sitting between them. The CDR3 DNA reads TGTGCCTGGAGGAGAGGGAGAGGGCAAGAGACCCAGTACTTC. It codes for CAWRRGRGQETQYF.

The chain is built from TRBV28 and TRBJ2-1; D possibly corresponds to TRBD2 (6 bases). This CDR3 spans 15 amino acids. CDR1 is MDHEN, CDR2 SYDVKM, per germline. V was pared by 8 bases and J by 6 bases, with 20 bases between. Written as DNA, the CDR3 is TGTGCCAGCCGAATACCTACCGGGAGAGCCAATGAGCAGTTCTTC. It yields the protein CASRIPTGRANEQFF.

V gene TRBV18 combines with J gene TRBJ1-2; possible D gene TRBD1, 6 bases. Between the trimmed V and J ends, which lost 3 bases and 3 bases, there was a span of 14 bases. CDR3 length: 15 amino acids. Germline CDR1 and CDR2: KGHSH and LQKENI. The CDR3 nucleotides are TGTGCCAGCTCACCGACTGGACAGATCGACTATGGCTACACCTTC. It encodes CASSPTGQIDYGYTF. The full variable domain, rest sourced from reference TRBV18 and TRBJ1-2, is NAGVMQNPRHLVRRRGQEARLRCSPMKGHSHVYWYRQLPEEGLKFMVYLQKENIIDESGMPKERFSAEFPKEGPSILRIQQVVRGDSAAYFCASSPTGQIDYGYTFGSGTRLTVV.

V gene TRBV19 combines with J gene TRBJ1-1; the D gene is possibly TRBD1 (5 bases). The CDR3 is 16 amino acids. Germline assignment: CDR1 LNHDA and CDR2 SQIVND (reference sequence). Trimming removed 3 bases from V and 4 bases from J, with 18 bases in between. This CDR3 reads CASSIGHRSSGTEAFF. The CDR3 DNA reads TGTGCCAGTAGTATTGGACACAGGTCTTCAGGCACTGAAGCTTTCTTT.

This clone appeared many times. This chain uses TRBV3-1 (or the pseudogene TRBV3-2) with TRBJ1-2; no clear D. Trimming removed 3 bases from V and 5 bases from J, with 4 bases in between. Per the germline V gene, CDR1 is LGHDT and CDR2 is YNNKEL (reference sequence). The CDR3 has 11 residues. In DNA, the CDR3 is TGTGCCAGCAGCCAGCAGTATGGCTACACCTTC. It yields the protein CASSQQYGYTF.

The CDR3 is CASSVGPNEKLFF. CDR3 sequence (DNA): TGTGCCAGCAGCGTAGGGCCCAATGAAAAACTGTTTTTT. V is TRBV9 and J is TRBJ1-4; no definite D call. The CDR3 has 13 amino acids. Trimming cost V 0 bases and J 5 bases, with 5 bases left between them. Germline assignment: CDR1 SGDLS and CDR2 YYNGEE.

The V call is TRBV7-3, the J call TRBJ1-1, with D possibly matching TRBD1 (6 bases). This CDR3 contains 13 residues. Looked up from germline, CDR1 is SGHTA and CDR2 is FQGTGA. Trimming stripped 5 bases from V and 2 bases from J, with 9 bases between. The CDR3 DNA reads TGTGCCAGCAGCCCCAGGGGAAACACTGAAGCTTTCTTT. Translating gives CASSPRGNTEAFF. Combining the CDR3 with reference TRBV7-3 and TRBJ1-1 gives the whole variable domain GAGVSQTPSNKVTEKGKYVELRCDPISGHTALYWYRQSLGQGPEFLIYFQGTGAADDSGLPNDRFFAVRPEGSVSTLKIQRTERGDSAVYLCASSPRGNTEAFFGQGTRLTVV.